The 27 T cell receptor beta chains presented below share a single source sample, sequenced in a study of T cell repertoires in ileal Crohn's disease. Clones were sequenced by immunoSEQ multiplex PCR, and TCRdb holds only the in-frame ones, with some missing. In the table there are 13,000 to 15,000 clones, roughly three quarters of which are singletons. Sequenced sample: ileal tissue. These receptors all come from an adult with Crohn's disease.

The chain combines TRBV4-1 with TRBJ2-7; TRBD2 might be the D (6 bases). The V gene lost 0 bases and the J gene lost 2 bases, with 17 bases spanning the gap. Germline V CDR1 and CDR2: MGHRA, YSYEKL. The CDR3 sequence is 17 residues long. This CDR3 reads CASSQDLYGGYPYEQYF. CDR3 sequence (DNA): TGCGCCAGCAGCCAAGATTTATACGGGGGATACCCCTACGAGCAGTACTTC.

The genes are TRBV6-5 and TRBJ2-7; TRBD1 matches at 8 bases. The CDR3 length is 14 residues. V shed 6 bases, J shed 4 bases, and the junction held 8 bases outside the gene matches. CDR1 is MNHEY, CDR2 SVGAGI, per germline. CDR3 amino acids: CASSPPGQVYEQYF. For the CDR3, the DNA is TGTGCCAGCAGCCCACCGGGACAGGTTTACGAGCAGTACTTC.

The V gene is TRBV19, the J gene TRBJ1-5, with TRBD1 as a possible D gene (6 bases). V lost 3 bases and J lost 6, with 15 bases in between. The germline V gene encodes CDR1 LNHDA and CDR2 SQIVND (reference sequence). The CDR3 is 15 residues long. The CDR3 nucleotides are TGTGCCAGTAGTATCCCCGGGGGGCGCGGTCAGCCCCAGCATTTT. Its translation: CASSIPGGRGQPQHF. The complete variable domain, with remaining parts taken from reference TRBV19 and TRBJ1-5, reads DGGITQSPKYLFRKEGQNVTLSCEQNLNHDAMYWYRQDPGQGLRLIYYSQIVNDFQKGDIAEGYSVSREKKESFPLTVTSAQKNPTAFYLCASSIPGGRGQPQHFGDGTRLSIL.

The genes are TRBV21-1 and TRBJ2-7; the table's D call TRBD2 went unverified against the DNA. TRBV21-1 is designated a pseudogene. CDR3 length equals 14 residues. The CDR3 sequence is CASSKEGLFYEQYF. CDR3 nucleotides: TGTGCCAGCAGCAAAGAGGGACTCTTCTACGAGCAGTACTTC.

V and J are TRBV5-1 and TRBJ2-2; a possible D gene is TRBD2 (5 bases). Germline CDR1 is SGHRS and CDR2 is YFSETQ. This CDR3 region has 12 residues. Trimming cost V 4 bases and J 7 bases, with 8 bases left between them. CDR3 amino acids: CASSREGGELFF. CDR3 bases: TGCGCCAGCAGCCGCGAGGGCGGGGAGCTGTTTTTT.

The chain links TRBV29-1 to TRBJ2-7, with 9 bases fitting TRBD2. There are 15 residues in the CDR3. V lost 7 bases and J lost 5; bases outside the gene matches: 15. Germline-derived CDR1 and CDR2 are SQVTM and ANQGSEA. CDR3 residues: CSAANPGLAIHEQYF. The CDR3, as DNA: TGCAGCGCCGCGAATCCGGGACTAGCAATTCACGAGCAGTACTTC.

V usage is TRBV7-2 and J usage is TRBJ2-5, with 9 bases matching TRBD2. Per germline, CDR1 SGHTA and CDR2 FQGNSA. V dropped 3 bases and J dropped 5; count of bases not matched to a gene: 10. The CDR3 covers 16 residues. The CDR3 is CASSLAGGPLGETQYF. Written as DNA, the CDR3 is TGTGCCAGCAGCTTGGCGGGAGGGCCATTGGGGGAGACCCAGTACTTC.

CDR3 DNA sequence: TGTGCCAGCAGCCCAAGACTAGCGCCGTACCAAGAGACCCAGTACTTC. Protein sequence: CASSPRLAPYQETQYF. The V call is TRBV5-6, the J call TRBJ2-5; the match to TRBD2 covers 8 bases. Germline loops: CDR1 SGHDT, CDR2 YYEEEE. Trimming removed 4 bases from V and 0 bases from J; junction bases left unmatched: 8. CDR3 length equals 16 residues.

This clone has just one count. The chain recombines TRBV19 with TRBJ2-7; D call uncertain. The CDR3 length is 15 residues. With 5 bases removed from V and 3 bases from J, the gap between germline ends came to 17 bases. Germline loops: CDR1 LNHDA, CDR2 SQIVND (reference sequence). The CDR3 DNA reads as TGTGCCAGTAGTTTAGCTCATGCACTGAACTACGAGCAGTACTTC. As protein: CASSLAHALNYEQYF.

The CDR3 nucleotides read TGTGCCAGCAGAAGATGGCTAGAAGAGACCCAGTACTTC. Its translation: CASRRWLEETQYF. The rearrangement links TRBV2 to TRBJ2-5; D unclear. The V and J ends lost 6 bases and 3 bases respectively, with 11 bases between them. CDR1 and CDR2 (germline): SNHLY, FYNNEI. The CDR3 has 13 residues.

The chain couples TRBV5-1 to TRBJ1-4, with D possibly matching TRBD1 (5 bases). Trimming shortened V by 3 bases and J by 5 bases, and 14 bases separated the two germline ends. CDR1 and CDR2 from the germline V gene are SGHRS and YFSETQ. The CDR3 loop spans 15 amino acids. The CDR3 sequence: CASSSTGTSNEKLFF. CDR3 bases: TGCGCCAGCAGCTCTACCGGGACTTCCAATGAAAAACTGTTTTTT.

DNA for the CDR3: TGTGCCAGCAGTGAGGAAACAGTCAATCAGCCCCAGCATTTT. This gives the protein CASSEETVNQPQHF. The chain combines TRBV2 with TRBJ1-5; no reliable D call. Germline values: CDR1 SNHLY, CDR2 FYNNEI. The CDR3 sequence is 14 residues long. Trimming stripped 3 bases from V and 3 bases from J, with 9 bases between. Filled out from reference TRBV2 and TRBJ1-5, the complete variable domain reads EPEVTQTPSHQVTQMGQEVILRCVPISNHLYFYWYRQILGQKVEFLVSFYNNEISEKSEIFDDQFSVERPDGSNFTLKIRSTKLEDSAMYFCASSEETVNQPQHFGDGTRLSIL.

The CDR3 spells CASSQEEGLQGYTF. CDR3 DNA: TGCGCCAGCAGCCAAGAGGAGGGGCTTCAGGGCTACACCTTC. This chain links TRBV4-3 with TRBJ1-2, with TRBD1 as a possible D gene (5 bases). There are 14 residues in the CDR3. V lost 0 bases and J lost 8, with 13 bases in between. From germline, CDR1 is LGHNA and CDR2 YSLEER.

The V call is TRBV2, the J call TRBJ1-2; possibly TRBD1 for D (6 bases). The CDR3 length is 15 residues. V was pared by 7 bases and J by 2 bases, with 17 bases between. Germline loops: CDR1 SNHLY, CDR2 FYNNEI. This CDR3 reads CASTPTGLANYGYTF. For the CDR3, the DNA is TGTGCCAGCACCCCTACAGGGCTTGCCAACTATGGCTACACCTTC.

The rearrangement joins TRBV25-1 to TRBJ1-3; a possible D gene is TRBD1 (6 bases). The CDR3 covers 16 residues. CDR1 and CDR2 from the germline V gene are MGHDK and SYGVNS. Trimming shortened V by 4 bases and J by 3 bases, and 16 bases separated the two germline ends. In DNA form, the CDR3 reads TGTGCCAGCAGTGCTGCCACAGGGTGGAGTGGAAACACCATATATTTT. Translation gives CASSAATGWSGNTIYF.

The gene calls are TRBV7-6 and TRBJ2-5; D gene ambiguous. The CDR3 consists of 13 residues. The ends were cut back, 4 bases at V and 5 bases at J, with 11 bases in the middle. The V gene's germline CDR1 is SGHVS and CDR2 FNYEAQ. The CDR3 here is CASSYSSFETQYF. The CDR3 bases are TGTGCCAGCAGCTATAGCAGTTTCGAGACCCAGTACTTC.

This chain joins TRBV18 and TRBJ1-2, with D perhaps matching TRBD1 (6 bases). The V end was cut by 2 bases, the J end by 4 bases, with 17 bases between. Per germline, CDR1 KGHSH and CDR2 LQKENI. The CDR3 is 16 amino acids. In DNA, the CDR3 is TGTGCCAGCTCACCAGGGCCCGAGACAGGAGCCTATGGCTACACCTTC. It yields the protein CASSPGPETGAYGYTF. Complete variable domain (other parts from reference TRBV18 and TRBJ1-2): NAGVMQNPRHLVRRRGQEARLRCSPMKGHSHVYWYRQLPEEGLKFMVYLQKENIIDESGMPKERFSAEFPKEGPSILRIQQVVRGDSAAYFCASSPGPETGAYGYTFGSGTRLTVV.

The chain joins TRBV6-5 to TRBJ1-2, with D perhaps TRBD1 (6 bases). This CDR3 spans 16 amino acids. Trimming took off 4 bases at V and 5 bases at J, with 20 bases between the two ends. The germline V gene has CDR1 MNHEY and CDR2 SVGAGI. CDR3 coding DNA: TGTGCCAGCAGTTCCATCCTCCAGGGAGGGGGATATGGCTACACCTTC. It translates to CASSSILQGGGYGYTF.

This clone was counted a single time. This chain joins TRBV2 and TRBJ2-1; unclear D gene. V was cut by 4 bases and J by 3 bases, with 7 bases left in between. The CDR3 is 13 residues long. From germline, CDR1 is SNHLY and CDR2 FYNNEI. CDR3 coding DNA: TGTGCCAGCAGTGGTGAACTCTACAATGAGCAGTTCTTC. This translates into CASSGELYNEQFF.

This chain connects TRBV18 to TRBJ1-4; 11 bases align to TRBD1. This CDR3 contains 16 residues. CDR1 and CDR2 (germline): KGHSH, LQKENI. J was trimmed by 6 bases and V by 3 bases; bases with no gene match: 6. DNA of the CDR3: TGTGCCAGCTCACCGCGGGACAGGGGGATTCATGAAAAACTGTTTTTT. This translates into CASSPRDRGIHEKLFF.

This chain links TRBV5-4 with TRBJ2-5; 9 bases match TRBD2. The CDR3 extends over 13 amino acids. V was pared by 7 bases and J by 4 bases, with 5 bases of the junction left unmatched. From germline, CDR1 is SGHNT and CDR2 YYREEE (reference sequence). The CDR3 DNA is TGTGCCAGCGGCGGGGGGGATTCAGAGACCCAGTACTTC. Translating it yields CASGGGDSETQYF.

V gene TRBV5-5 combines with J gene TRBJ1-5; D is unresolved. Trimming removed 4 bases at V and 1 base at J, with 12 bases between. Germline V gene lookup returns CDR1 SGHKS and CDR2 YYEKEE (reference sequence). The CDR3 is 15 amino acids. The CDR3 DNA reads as TGTGCCAGCAGCCGGGAACCGAGGAGCAATCAGCCCCAGCATTTT. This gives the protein CASSREPRSNQPQHF. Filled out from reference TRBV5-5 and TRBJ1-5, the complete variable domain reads DAGVTQSPTHLIKTRGQQVTLRCSPISGHKSVSWYQQVLGQGPQFIFQYYEKEERGRGNFPDRFSARQFPNYSSELNVNALLLGDSALYLCASSREPRSNQPQHFGDGTRLSIL.

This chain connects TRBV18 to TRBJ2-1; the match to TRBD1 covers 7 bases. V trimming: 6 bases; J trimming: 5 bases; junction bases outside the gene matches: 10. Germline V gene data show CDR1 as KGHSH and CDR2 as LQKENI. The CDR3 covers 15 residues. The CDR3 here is CASSPVSTGNNEQFF. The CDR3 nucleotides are TGTGCCAGCTCCCCAGTGTCGACAGGGAACAATGAGCAGTTCTTC.

CDR3 DNA sequence: TGTGCCAGCACAGGGGGCTTTCCCGAGCAGTACTTC. Encoded protein: CASTGGFPEQYF. The rearrangement links TRBV7-9 to TRBJ2-7; 8 positions agree with TRBD1. This CDR3 is built from 12 residues. V lost 7 bases to trimming and J lost 6 bases; unmatched junction nucleotides: 5. CDR1 is SEHNR, CDR2 FQNEAQ, per germline (reference sequence).

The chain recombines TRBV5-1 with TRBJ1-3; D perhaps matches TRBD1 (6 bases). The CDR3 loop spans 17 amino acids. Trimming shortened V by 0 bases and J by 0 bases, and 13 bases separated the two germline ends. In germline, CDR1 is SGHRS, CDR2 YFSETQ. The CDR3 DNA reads TGCGCCAGCAGCTTGGGGGACACCGGTCTCTCTGGAAACACCATATATTTT. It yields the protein CASSLGDTGLSGNTIYF.

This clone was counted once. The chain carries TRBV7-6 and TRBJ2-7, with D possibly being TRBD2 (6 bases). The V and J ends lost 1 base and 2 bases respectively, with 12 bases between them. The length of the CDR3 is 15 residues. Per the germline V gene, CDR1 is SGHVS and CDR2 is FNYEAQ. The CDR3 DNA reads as TGTGCCAGCAGCTTAGAAAGCGGGCGGACCTACGAGCAGTACTTC. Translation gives CASSLESGRTYEQYF. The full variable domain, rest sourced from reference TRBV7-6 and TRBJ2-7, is GAGVSQSPRYKVTKRGQDVALRCDPISGHVSLYWYRQALGQGPEFLTYFNYEAQQDKSGLPNDRFSAERPEGSISTLTIQRTEQRDSAMYRCASSLESGRTYEQYFGPGTRLTVT.

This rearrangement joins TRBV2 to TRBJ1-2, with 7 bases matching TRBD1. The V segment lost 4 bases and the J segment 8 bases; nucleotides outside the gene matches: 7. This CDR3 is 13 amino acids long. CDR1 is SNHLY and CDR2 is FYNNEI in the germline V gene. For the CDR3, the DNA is TGTGCCAGCAGTGGACAGGGAGTGGAGGGCTACACCTTC. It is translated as CASSGQGVEGYTF.